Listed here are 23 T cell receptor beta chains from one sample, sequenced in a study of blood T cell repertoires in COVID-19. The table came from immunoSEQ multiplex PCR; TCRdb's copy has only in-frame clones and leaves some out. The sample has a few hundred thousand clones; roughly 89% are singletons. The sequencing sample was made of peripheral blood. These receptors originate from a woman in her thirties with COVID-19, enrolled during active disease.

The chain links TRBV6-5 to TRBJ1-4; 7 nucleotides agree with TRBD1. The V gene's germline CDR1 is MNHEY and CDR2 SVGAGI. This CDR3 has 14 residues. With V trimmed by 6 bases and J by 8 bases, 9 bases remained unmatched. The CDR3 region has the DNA TGTGCCAGCAGCCCGACAGGGCCGTGGGAAAAACTGTTTTTT. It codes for CASSPTGPWEKLFF.

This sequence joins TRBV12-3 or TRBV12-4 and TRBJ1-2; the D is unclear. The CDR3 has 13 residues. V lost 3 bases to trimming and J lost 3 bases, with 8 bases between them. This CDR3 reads CASSFGVYYGYTF. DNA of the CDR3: TGTGCCAGCAGTTTCGGAGTTTACTATGGCTACACCTTC.

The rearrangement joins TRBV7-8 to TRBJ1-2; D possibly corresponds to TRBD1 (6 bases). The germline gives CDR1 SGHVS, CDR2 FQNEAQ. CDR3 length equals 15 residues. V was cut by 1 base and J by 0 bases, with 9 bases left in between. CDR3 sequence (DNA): TGTGCCAGCAGCTTAGGCAGACAGGCTAACTATGGCTACACCTTC. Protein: CASSLGRQANYGYTF.

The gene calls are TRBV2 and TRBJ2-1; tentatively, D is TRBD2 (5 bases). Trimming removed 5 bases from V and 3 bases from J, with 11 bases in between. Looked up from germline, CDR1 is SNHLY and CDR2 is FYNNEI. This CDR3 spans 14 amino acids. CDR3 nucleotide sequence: TGTGCCAGCAGTAAATCCGGGATCTACAATGAGCAGTTCTTC. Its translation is CASSKSGIYNEQFF.

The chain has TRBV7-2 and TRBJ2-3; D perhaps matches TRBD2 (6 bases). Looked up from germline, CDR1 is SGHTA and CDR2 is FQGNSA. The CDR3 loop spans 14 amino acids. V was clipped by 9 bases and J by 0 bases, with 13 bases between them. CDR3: CASQTGTSTDTQYF. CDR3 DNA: TGTGCCAGTCAAACCGGGACTAGCACAGATACGCAGTATTTT.

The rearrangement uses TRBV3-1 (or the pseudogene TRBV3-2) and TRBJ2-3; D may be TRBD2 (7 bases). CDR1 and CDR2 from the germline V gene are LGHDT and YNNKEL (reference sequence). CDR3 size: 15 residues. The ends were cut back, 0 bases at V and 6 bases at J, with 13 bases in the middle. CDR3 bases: TGTGCCAGCAGCCAAGAGTCGGGGGGCGTGGATACGCAGTATTTT. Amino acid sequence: CASSQESGGVDTQYF.

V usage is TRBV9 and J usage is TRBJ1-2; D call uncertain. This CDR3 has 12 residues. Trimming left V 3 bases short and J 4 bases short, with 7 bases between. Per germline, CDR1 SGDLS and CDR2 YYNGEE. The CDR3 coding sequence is TGTGCCAGCAGCGCCGGAGGCTATGGCTACACCTTC. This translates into CASSAGGYGYTF.

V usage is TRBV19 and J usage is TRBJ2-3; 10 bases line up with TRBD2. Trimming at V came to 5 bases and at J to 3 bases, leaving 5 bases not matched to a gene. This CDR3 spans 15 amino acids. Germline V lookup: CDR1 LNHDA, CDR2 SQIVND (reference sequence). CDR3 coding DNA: TGTGCCAGTAGTTTCGAGCGGGGGGGTACAGATACGCAGTATTTT. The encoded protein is CASSFERGGTDTQYF.

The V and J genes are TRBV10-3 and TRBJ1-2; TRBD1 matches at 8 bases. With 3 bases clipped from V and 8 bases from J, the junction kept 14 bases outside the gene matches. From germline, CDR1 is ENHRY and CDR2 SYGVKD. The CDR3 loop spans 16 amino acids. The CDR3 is CAISDPGQDPDLGYTF. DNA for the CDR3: TGTGCCATCAGTGACCCGGGACAGGACCCCGACTTGGGCTACACCTTC.

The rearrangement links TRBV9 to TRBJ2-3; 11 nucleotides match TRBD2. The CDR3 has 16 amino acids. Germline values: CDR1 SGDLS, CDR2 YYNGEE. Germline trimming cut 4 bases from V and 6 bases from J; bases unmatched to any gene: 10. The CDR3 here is CASSLASGGISDTQYF. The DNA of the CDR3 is TGTGCCAGCAGCCTGGCTAGCGGGGGGATATCGGATACGCAGTATTTT.

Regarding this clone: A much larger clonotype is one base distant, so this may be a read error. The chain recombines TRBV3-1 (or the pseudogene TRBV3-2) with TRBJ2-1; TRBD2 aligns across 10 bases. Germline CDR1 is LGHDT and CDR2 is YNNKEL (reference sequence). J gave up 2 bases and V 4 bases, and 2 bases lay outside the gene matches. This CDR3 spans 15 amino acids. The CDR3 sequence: CASSRSGGAYNEQFF. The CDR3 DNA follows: TGTGCCAGCAGCCGGAGCGGGGGGGCCTACAATGAGCAGTTCTTC.

This chain's CDR3 is CASSVGAAGEGYTF. In DNA, the CDR3 is TGTGCCAGCAGCGTAGGGGCTGCGGGGGAGGGCTACACCTTC. The chain links TRBV9 to TRBJ1-2, with D perhaps TRBD1 (5 bases). Trimming took off 0 bases at V and 8 bases at J, with 14 bases between the two ends. Germline V CDR1 and CDR2: SGDLS, YYNGEE. The CDR3 is 14 residues long.

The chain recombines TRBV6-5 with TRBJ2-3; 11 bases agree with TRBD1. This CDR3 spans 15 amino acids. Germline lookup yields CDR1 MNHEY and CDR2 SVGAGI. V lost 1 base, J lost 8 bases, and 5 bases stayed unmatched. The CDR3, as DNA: TGTGCCAGCAGTTACTTCCGGGACAGGGGGGGTACGCAGTATTTT. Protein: CASSYFRDRGGTQYF.

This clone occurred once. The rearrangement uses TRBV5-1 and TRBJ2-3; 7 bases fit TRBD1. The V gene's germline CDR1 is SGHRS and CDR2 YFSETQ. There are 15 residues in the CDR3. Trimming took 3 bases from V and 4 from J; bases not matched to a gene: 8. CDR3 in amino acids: CASSSDSQGADTQYF. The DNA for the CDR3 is TGCGCCAGCAGCTCCGACAGTCAGGGGGCAGATACGCAGTATTTT.

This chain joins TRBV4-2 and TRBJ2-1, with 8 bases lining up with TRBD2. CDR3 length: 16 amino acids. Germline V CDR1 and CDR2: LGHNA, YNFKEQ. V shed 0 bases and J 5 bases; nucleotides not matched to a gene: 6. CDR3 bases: TGTGCCAGCAGCCAAGATGCTTTAGCGGGGAACAATGAGCAGTTCTTC. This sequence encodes CASSQDALAGNNEQFF.

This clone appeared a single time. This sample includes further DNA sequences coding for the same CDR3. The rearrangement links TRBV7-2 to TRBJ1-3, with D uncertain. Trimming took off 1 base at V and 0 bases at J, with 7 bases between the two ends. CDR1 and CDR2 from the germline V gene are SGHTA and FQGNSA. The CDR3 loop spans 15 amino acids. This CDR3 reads CASSLGTVSGNTIYF. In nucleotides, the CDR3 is TGTGCCAGCAGCTTAGGTACGGTCTCTGGAAACACCATATATTTT. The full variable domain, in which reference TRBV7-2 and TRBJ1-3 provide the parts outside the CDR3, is GAGVSQSPSNKVTEKGKDVELRCDPISGHTALYWYRQSLGQGLEFLIYFQGNSAPDKSGLPSDRFSAERTGGSVSTLTIQRTQQEDSAVYLCASSLGTVSGNTIYFGEGSWLTVV.

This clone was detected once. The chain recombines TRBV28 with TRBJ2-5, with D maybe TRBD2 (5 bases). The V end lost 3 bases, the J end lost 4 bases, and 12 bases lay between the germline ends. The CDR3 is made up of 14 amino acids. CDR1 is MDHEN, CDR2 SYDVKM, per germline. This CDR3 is CASSFSLGGETQYF. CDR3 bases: TGTGCCAGCAGTTTTTCGTTAGGAGGAGAGACCCAGTACTTC.

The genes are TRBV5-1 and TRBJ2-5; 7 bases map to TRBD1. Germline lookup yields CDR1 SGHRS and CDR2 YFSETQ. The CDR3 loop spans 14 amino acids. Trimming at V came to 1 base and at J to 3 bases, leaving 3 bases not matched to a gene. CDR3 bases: TGCGCCAGCAGCTTGTCGACAGGGAAAGAGACCCAGTACTTC. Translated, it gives CASSLSTGKETQYF.

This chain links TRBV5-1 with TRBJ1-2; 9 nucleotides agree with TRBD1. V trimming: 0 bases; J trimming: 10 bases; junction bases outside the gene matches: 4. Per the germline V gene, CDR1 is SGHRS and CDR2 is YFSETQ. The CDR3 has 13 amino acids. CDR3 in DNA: TGCGCCAGCAGCTTGGCCGGGACAGGGATCTACACCTTC. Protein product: CASSLAGTGIYTF.

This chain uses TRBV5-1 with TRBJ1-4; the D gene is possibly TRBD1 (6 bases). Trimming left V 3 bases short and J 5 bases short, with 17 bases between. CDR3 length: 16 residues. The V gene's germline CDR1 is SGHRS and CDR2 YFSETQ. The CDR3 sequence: CASSSGTNTPNEKLFF. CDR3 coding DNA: TGCGCCAGCAGCTCCGGGACAAACACCCCGAATGAAAAACTGTTTTTT.

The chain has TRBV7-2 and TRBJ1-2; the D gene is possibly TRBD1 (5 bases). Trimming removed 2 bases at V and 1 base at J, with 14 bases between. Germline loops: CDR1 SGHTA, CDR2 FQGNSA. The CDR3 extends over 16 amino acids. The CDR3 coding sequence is TGTGCCAGCAGCTTATCAGGGAATCGTTTTAACTATGGCTACACCTTC. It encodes CASSLSGNRFNYGYTF.

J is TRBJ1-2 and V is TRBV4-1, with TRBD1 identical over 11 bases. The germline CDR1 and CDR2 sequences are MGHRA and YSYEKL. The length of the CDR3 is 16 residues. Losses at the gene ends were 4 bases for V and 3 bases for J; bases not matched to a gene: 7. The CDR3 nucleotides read TGCGCCAGCAGCCCTCTAGGACAGGGGGCTCACTATGGCTACACCTTC. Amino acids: CASSPLGQGAHYGYTF.

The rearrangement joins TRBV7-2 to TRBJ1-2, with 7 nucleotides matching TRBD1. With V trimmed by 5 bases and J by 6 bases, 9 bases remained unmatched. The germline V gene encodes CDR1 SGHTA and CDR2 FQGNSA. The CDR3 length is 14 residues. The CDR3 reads CASSPGTAGDGYTF. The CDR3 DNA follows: TGTGCCAGCAGCCCCGGGACAGCCGGGGATGGCTACACCTTC.